The 32 T cell receptor beta chains presented below share a single source sample, sequenced in a study of cytotoxic CD8 clonotypes in ibrutinib-treated CLL. The data were produced by immunoSEQ multiplex PCR, yet TCRdb's version contains in-frame clones alone and is incomplete. The sample includes around 140,000 clones, about 84% of them seen just once. This sample comprised PBMCs, obtained after 36 months of ibrutinib treatment. The source is a human donor with chronic lymphocytic leukemia.

This clone has only a few counts. For the CDR3, the DNA is TGTGCCAGCAGTTTGGGGGGGGCAGTGGAGACCCAGTACTTC. It translates to CASSLGGAVETQYF. V and J are TRBV28 and TRBJ2-5; tentatively, D is TRBD2 (7 bases). The CDR3 spans 14 residues. Trimming stripped 3 bases from V and 5 bases from J, with 13 bases between. Germline V gives CDR1 MDHEN, CDR2 SYDVKM.

This rearrangement joins TRBV5-1 to TRBJ1-1, with 8 bases identical to TRBD1. Germline assignment: CDR1 SGHRS and CDR2 YFSETQ. The CDR3 has 16 residues. The J segment lost 3 bases and the V segment lost 4 bases, leaving 11 bases of the junction unmatched. CDR3 region: CASSPRPQGADTEAFF. CDR3 coding DNA: TGCGCCAGCAGCCCCCGACCCCAGGGGGCGGACACTGAAGCTTTCTTT.

The chain couples TRBV11-2 to TRBJ1-5; 7 nucleotides line up with TRBD1. This CDR3 has 14 residues. The V gene end was trimmed by 8 bases and the J gene end by 7 bases; junction bases not matched to a gene: 11. Germline CDR1 is SGHAT and CDR2 is FQNNGV. CDR3 in amino acids: CASGSTGAGQPQHF. Written as DNA, the CDR3 is TGTGCCAGCGGTTCTACAGGGGCCGGGCAGCCCCAGCATTTT.

The chain links TRBV30 to TRBJ2-1; D unresolved. Trimming shortened V by 0 bases and J by 6 bases, and 12 bases separated the two germline ends. CDR3 length equals 14 residues. Germline loops: CDR1 GTSNPN, CDR2 SVGIG (reference sequence). Here the CDR3 reads CAWSVHFLSNEQFF. In DNA, the CDR3 is TGTGCCTGGAGTGTACATTTTTTGTCCAATGAGCAGTTCTTC.

The V call is TRBV4-1, the J call TRBJ1-2, with 7 bases fitting TRBD1. Germline trimming cut 4 bases from V and 4 bases from J; bases unmatched to any gene: 6. The CDR3 has 14 residues. The germline gives CDR1 MGHRA, CDR2 YSYEKL. The CDR3 nucleotides are TGCGCCAGCAGCCCAATGACAGGGCTCTATGGCTACACCTTC. Translated, it gives CASSPMTGLYGYTF.

This clone was seen only a few times. J is TRBJ2-2 and V is TRBV5-1; D is undetermined. CDR3 size: 13 residues. Germline V gene sequence: CDR1 SGHRS, CDR2 YFSETQ. The V gene lost 6 bases and the J gene lost 1 base, with 7 bases spanning the gap. Written as DNA, the CDR3 is TGCGCCAGCACTCCCGGGAACACCGGGGAGCTGTTTTTT. Translating gives CASTPGNTGELFF.

The chain has TRBV21-1 and TRBJ2-4; the D call of TRBD1 is as the table states it, not checked on the DNA. TRBV21-1 is listed as a pseudogene. The CDR3 has 14 residues. The CDR3 reads CASSDRDRVNIQYF. In DNA form, the CDR3 reads TGTGCCAGCAGCGACCGGGACAGGGTGAACATTCAGTACTTC.

The chain employs TRBV30 and TRBJ2-3; D might be TRBD1 or TRBD2, each matching 5 bases. V was cut by 4 bases and J by 3 bases, with 26 bases left in between. There are 18 residues in the CDR3. Germline V gene data show CDR1 as GTSNPN and CDR2 as SVGIG (reference sequence). The CDR3 DNA reads as TGTGCCTGGAAGGGTCGAGGGGCAGCCATCCCATGGACAGATACGCAGTATTTT. This codes for CAWKGRGAAIPWTDTQYF.

V is TRBV9 and J is TRBJ1-1, with D unclear. V was pared by 0 bases and J by 5 bases, with 8 bases between. The CDR3 is 13 residues long. Germline CDR1 SGDLS, CDR2 YYNGEE. The CDR3 loop is CASSVVRATEAFF. The CDR3 DNA is TGTGCCAGCAGCGTAGTAAGGGCGACTGAAGCTTTCTTT.

V usage is TRBV29-1 and J usage is TRBJ2-3, with 7 bases fitting TRBD2. The trim removed 5 bases at V and 6 bases at J, leaving 11 bases unmatched. Germline CDR1 is SQVTM and CDR2 is ANQGSEA. The CDR3 spans 14 residues. The CDR3 sequence: CSVHWGGLGDTQYF. The CDR3 DNA reads as TGCAGCGTTCATTGGGGGGGACTTGGGGATACGCAGTATTTT.

This chain connects TRBV6-5 to TRBJ2-3, with a tentative D call TRBD2 (5 bases). V lost 0 bases and J lost 4, with 11 bases in between. Germline CDR1 reads MNHEY; CDR2 reads SVGAGI. The CDR3 length is 15 residues. The CDR3 DNA reads as TGTGCCAGCAGTTACTCGCGCCGGGGTGCAGATACGCAGTATTTT. This codes for CASSYSRRGADTQYF.

The V call is TRBV30, the J call TRBJ1-3; no clear D. V shed 4 bases and J shed 0 bases, with 7 bases lying between them. Germline CDR1 GTSNPN, CDR2 SVGIG (reference sequence). This CDR3 is built from 13 residues. CDR3 sequence reads: CAWTADSGNTIYF. The CDR3 DNA is TGTGCCTGGACGGCCGACTCTGGAAACACCATATATTTT. The whole variable domain, filled in from reference TRBV30 and TRBJ1-3, reads SQTIHQWPATLVQPVGSPLSLECTVEGTSNPNLYWYRQAAGRGLQLLFYSVGIGQISSEVPQNLSASRPQDRQFILSSKKLLLSDSGFYLCAWTADSGNTIYFGEGSWLTVV.

This chain links TRBV28 with TRBJ1-6; D uncertain. The germline V and J ends were trimmed by 5 bases and 7 bases, with 9 bases remaining between them. CDR1 MDHEN and CDR2 SYDVKM come from the germline V gene. This CDR3 has 13 residues. CDR3 in amino acids: CASSPMRNSPLHF. The CDR3 DNA reads TGTGCCAGCAGTCCCATGCGCAATTCACCCCTCCACTTT.

This chain uses TRBV13 with TRBJ2-5; D gene uncertain. Trimming removed 1 base from V and 2 bases from J, with 8 bases in between. CDR1 PRHDT and CDR2 FYEKMQ come from the germline V gene (reference sequence). The CDR3 runs to 14 residues. The CDR3 spells CASSLVAAQETQYF. In DNA, the CDR3 is TGTGCCAGCAGCTTAGTGGCTGCTCAAGAGACCCAGTACTTC.

The table lists this clone with a few counts. This rearrangement joins TRBV20-1 to TRBJ1-1; D remains unclear. V was pared by 6 bases and J by 8 bases, with 13 bases between. The CDR3 contains 11 residues. Per the germline V gene, CDR1 is DFQATT and CDR2 is SNEGSKA (reference sequence). The CDR3 spells CSALRGLEAFF. DNA for the CDR3: TGCAGTGCCCTCCGGGGTTTGGAAGCTTTCTTT.

The CDR3 DNA is TGTGCCAGCAGTTACAGCTCCCCCCCTGAAGCTTTCTTT. Protein sequence: CASSYSSPPEAFF. J is TRBJ1-1 and V is TRBV6-5, with D unresolved. Germline V gene lookup returns CDR1 MNHEY and CDR2 SVGAGI. The CDR3 has 13 residues. V lost 2 bases to trimming and J lost 6 bases, with 10 bases between them.

V usage is TRBV28 and J usage is TRBJ2-3, with a possible D match to TRBD2 (7 bases). V was cut by 7 bases and J by 2 bases, with 13 bases left in between. Germline V gives CDR1 MDHEN, CDR2 SYDVKM. The CDR3 loop spans 14 amino acids. DNA for the CDR3: TGTGCCAGCAACAGGGCGGGAGTCACAGATACGCAGTATTTT. This sequence encodes CASNRAGVTDTQYF.

V is TRBV11-2 and J is TRBJ1-1, with D tentatively TRBD1 (5 bases). CDR1 is SGHAT and CDR2 is FQNNGV in the germline V gene. This CDR3 contains 13 residues. The germline V and J ends were trimmed by 2 bases and 7 bases, with 11 bases remaining between them. CDR3 in DNA: TGTGCCAGCAGCTTAAGGGGAGCTCTTGAAGCTTTCTTT. Encoded protein: CASSLRGALEAFF.

The chain links TRBV7-9 to TRBJ1-4, with D perhaps matching TRBD1 (5 bases). CDR1 SEHNR and CDR2 FQNEAQ come from the germline V gene (reference sequence). The CDR3 runs to 17 residues. Trimming shortened V by 1 base and J by 1 base, and 13 bases separated the two germline ends. The CDR3 DNA is TGTGCCAGCAGCTTAGAACGGGACGTTTTAACTAATGAAAAACTGTTTTTT. It yields the protein CASSLERDVLTNEKLFF.

V is TRBV12-5 and J is TRBJ1-2, with D possibly being TRBD1 (6 bases). Trimming took 6 bases from V and 4 from J, leaving 12 bases between them. Germline V gene sequence: CDR1 LGHNT, CDR2 FRNRAP. This CDR3 comprises 13 residues. The CDR3 loop is CASGTGGFYGYTF. The DNA of the CDR3 is TGTGCTAGTGGCACTGGGGGCTTCTATGGCTACACCTTC.

This clone occurred a few times. The chain couples TRBV7-6 to TRBJ2-6; 7 positions match TRBD2. Germline CDR1 and CDR2: SGHVS and FNYEAQ. Trimming removed 1 base from V and 12 bases from J; junction bases left unmatched: 9. This CDR3 has 15 residues. The CDR3 DNA follows: TGTGCCAGCAGCTTAGGGGCGGGACTATTAGGCGTCCTGACTTTC. Its protein product is CASSLGAGLLGVLTF. The full variable domain, rest sourced from reference TRBV7-6 and TRBJ2-6, is GAGVSQSPRYKVTKRGQDVALRCDPISGHVSLYWYRQALGQGPEFLTYFNYEAQQDKSGLPNDRFSAERPEGSISTLTIQRTEQRDSAMYRCASSLGAGLLGVLTFGAGSRLTVL.

The chain uses TRBV27 and TRBJ2-1; D uncertain. Per germline, CDR1 MNHEY and CDR2 SMNVEV (reference sequence). V was shortened by 2 bases and J by 0 bases, with 20 bases between the two germline ends. CDR3 size: 19 residues. The CDR3 bases are TGTGCCAGCAGTTTAATAGCCGGACGGGCTCTGAGCTCCTACAATGAGCAGTTCTTC. Translating it yields CASSLIAGRALSSYNEQFF.

The rearrangement uses TRBV9 and TRBJ2-3; D ambiguous. V was clipped by 3 bases and J by 4 bases, with 9 bases between them. The CDR3 loop spans 13 amino acids. CDR1 and CDR2 from the germline V gene are SGDLS and YYNGEE. The CDR3 spells CASSALGPDTQYF. The DNA of the CDR3 is TGTGCCAGCAGCGCCCTAGGGCCAGATACGCAGTATTTT.

The chain has TRBV10-2 and TRBJ1-5; no clear D. Trimming took off 2 bases at V and 4 bases at J, with 12 bases between the two ends. The CDR3 spans 15 residues. Germline V gene sequence: CDR1 WSHSY, CDR2 SAAADI. The CDR3, as DNA: TGCGCCAGCAGTGAGGTACCCGTAGCAAATCAGCCCCAGCATTTT. Translated: CASSEVPVANQPQHF.

The chain carries TRBV5-1 and TRBJ1-5, with 11 bases fitting TRBD1. J gave up 2 bases and V 4 bases, and 8 bases lay outside the gene matches. Germline V CDR1 and CDR2: SGHRS, YFSETQ. The CDR3 consists of 17 residues. The CDR3 DNA reads as TGCGCCAGCAGCCCCCGGGACAGGGGGAGCGGCAATCAGCCCCAGCATTTT. Its translation is CASSPRDRGSGNQPQHF. The variable domain in full, completed from reference TRBV5-1 and TRBJ1-5, reads KAGVTQTPRYLIKTRGQQVTLSCSPISGHRSVSWYQQTPGQGLQFLFEYFSETQRNKGNFPGRFSGRQFSNSRSEMNVSTLELGDSALYLCASSPRDRGSGNQPQHFGDGTRLSIL.

For the CDR3, the DNA is TGTGCCAGCAGGGGACTACTCGCCAGGGCAGATACGCAGTATTTT. Translated, it gives CASRGLLARADTQYF. The rearrangement joins TRBV6-1 to TRBJ2-3, with 7 bases fitting TRBD2. Per germline, CDR1 MNHNS and CDR2 SASEGT. The V gene end was trimmed by 6 bases and the J gene end by 4 bases; junction bases not matched to a gene: 10. The CDR3 sequence is 15 residues long.

The chain joins TRBV13 to TRBJ2-2, with unresolved D. Trimming cost V 1 base and J 3 bases, with 9 bases left between them. The CDR3 covers 15 residues. Germline V CDR1 and CDR2: PRHDT, FYEKMQ (reference sequence). CDR3 sequence reads: CASSLAGGYTGELFF. The CDR3 DNA reads as TGTGCCAGCAGCTTAGCTGGTGGATACACCGGGGAGCTGTTTTTT.

In the case of this clone: This CDR3 fails to terminate in the conserved phenylalanine or tryptophan, so it likely reflects a read error. The limits of the CDR3 on the DNA are not certain, so only TCRdb's listed CDR3 is given. V is TRBV20-1 and J is TRBJ1-1. The CDR3 is 8 amino acids long, termini counted. Germline-derived CDR1 and CDR2 are DFQATT and SNEGSKA (reference sequence). This CDR3 reads CSATREKC.

The chain joins TRBV18 to TRBJ1-2; 9 bases align to TRBD1. This CDR3 contains 15 residues. The J segment lost 6 bases and the V segment lost 2 bases, leaving 7 bases of the junction unmatched. Germline CDR1 reads KGHSH; CDR2 reads LQKENI. For the CDR3, the DNA is TGTGCCAGCTCACCAATAACGGACAGGGGAAATGGCTACACCTTC. It is translated as CASSPITDRGNGYTF.

This clone was detected only once. V is TRBV7-2 and J is TRBJ2-1, with D maybe TRBD2 (6 bases). Germline loops: CDR1 SGHTA, CDR2 FQGNSA. The CDR3 length is 12 residues. V was shortened by 5 bases and J by 9 bases, with 11 bases between the two germline ends. CDR3 sequence (DNA): TGTGCCAGCAGCCATAGCGGTGGTGAGCAGTTCTTC. Translating it yields CASSHSGGEQFF.

This clone has a handful of counts. This chain uses TRBV6-1 with TRBJ2-1; D possibly corresponds to TRBD1 (6 bases). This CDR3 spans 15 amino acids. Deletions cut 7 bases from V and 6 bases from J, with 19 bases between. CDR1 is MNHNS, CDR2 SASEGT, per germline. The CDR3 spells CASTQRGYGVNEQFF. In nucleotides, the CDR3 is TGTGCCAGCACCCAAAGGGGGTATGGGGTCAATGAGCAGTTCTTC.

This chain connects TRBV14 to TRBJ1-2; 8 nucleotides line up with TRBD1. Germline CDR1 SGHDN, CDR2 FVKESK. With 5 bases clipped from V and 6 bases from J, the junction kept 5 bases outside the gene matches. This CDR3 is built from 13 residues. CDR3 nucleotides: TGTGCCAGCAGCGAACAGGGGGGACATGGCTACACCTTC. It translates to CASSEQGGHGYTF.